A single sample gave rise to the 20 T cell receptor beta chains below, sequenced in a study of blood T cell repertoires in COVID-19. Libraries were prepared by immunoSEQ multiplex PCR; TCRdb keeps only in-frame clonotypes and omits some of them. The table shows about 240,000 clones, with approximately 86% occurring only once. The source material was PBMCs or T cells enriched from blood (not recorded which). All receptors come from a woman aged 30 to 39 with acute COVID-19.

The chain couples TRBV3-1 (or the pseudogene TRBV3-2) to TRBJ2-1; D remains ambiguous. Deletions cut 4 bases from V and 4 bases from J, with 14 bases between. Germline assignment: CDR1 LGHDT and CDR2 YNNKEL (reference sequence). The CDR3 runs 15 residues. The CDR3 nucleotides read TGTGCCAGCAGCCTACTCCCCTTTAATTACAATGAGCAGTTCTTC. Protein product: CASSLLPFNYNEQFF.

On this clone itself: The sample contains more than one DNA sequence encoding this CDR3. The gene calls are TRBV11-2 and TRBJ1-1, with TRBD1 identical over 7 bases. This CDR3 has 14 residues. The ends lost 1 base at V and 7 bases at J; junction bases unmatched: 6. Germline V lookup: CDR1 SGHAT, CDR2 FQNNGV. The CDR3 spells CASSLGRTGLEAFF. Here the CDR3 DNA reads TGTGCCAGCAGCTTAGGCAGGACAGGCCTTGAAGCTTTCTTT. The full variable domain, its missing parts supplied by reference TRBV11-2 and TRBJ1-1, is EAGVAQSPRYKIIEKRQSVAFWCNPISGHATLYWYQQILGQGPKLLIQFQNNGVVDDSQLPKDRFSAERLKGVDSTLKIQPAKLEDSAVYLCASSLGRTGLEAFFGQGTRLTVV.

The table lists this clone with many counts. The V gene is TRBV4-1, the J gene TRBJ1-6, with 9 bases aligning to TRBD1. Per the germline V gene, CDR1 is MGHRA and CDR2 is YSYEKL. The V gene end was trimmed by 6 bases and the J gene end by 4 bases; junction bases not matched to a gene: 7. The CDR3 is 16 residues long. This CDR3 reads CASRADRGRYNSPLHF. In nucleotides, the CDR3 is TGCGCCAGCAGAGCGGACAGGGGAAGGTATAATTCACCCCTCCACTTT.

The CDR3 DNA is TGTGCCAGCAGTGACCCCGCAGGGAACTCTGGAAACACCATATATTTT. Translation: CASSDPAGNSGNTIYF. The chain links TRBV2 to TRBJ1-3; D might be TRBD1 (5 bases). This CDR3 is built from 16 residues. Germline-derived CDR1 and CDR2 are SNHLY and FYNNEI. With 3 bases removed from V and 0 bases from J, the gap between germline ends came to 12 bases.

This sequence joins TRBV10-3 and TRBJ1-2, with 7 bases identical to TRBD1. This CDR3 has 16 amino acids. From germline, CDR1 is ENHRY and CDR2 SYGVKD. Trimming took 1 base from V and 1 from J; bases not matched to a gene: 6. The CDR3 DNA sequence: TGTGCCATCAGTGAGTACGGAGGGGGCAGTAACTATGGCTACACCTTC. Translated, it gives CAISEYGGGSNYGYTF.

The CDR3 loop reads CASSLGGQGNHGELFF. The CDR3 coding sequence is TGTGCCAGCAGCTTAGGGGGGCAGGGAAACCACGGGGAGCTGTTTTTT. The chain joins TRBV7-2 to TRBJ2-2; D is possibly TRBD1 (6 bases). V was shortened by 1 base and J by 7 bases, with 16 bases between the two germline ends. Germline values: CDR1 SGHTA, CDR2 FQGNSA. The CDR3 spans 16 residues.

In this sample, this clone turned up once. V is TRBV7-8 and J is TRBJ2-3; TRBD1 aligns across 7 bases. CDR3 length equals 15 residues. V was clipped by 5 bases and J by 2 bases; unmatched bases: 7. CDR1 is SGHVS and CDR2 is FQNEAQ in the germline V gene. The CDR3 nucleotides read TGTGCCAGCAGCAGCCAAGGGGGCATCACAGATACGCAGTATTTT. Encoded protein: CASSSQGGITDTQYF.

This chain joins TRBV27 and TRBJ1-1; 8 bases align to TRBD1. Germline-derived CDR1 and CDR2 are MNHEY and SMNVEV (reference sequence). The V and J ends lost 3 bases and 0 bases, in that order; junction bases with no gene match: 9. CDR3 length: 17 residues. The DNA for the CDR3 is TGTGCCAGCAGTTTGACAGGGGAGGGCCACATGAACACTGAAGCTTTCTTT. Amino acids: CASSLTGEGHMNTEAFF.

The genes are TRBV30 and TRBJ2-7, with a tentative D call TRBD1 (5 bases). V was shortened by 0 bases and J by 5 bases, with 8 bases between the two germline ends. This CDR3 contains 12 residues. The germline gives CDR1 GTSNPN, CDR2 SVGIG (reference sequence). CDR3 in DNA: TGTGCCTGGAGTGTGCTAGGGGACGAGCAGTACTTC. This gives the protein CAWSVLGDEQYF. Full variable domain (rest looked up from reference TRBV30 and TRBJ2-7): SQTIHQWPATLVQPVGSPLSLECTVEGTSNPNLYWYRQAAGRGLQLLFYSVGIGQISSEVPQNLSASRPQDRQFILSSKKLLLSDSGFYLCAWSVLGDEQYFGPGTRLTVT.

This chain links TRBV10-3 with TRBJ2-5; a weak D match, TRBD2 (7 bases). Germline CDR1 and CDR2: ENHRY and SYGVKD. V lost 6 bases and J lost 5, with 22 bases in between. The CDR3 spans 16 residues. CDR3 in amino acids: CAIRPERGGARETQYF. DNA for the CDR3: TGTGCCATCAGGCCAGAGAGAGGGGGGGCGCGGGAGACCCAGTACTTC.

The chain has TRBV23-1 and TRBJ2-5; 11 bases are shared with TRBD1. TRBV23-1 is noted as an ORF with a role that remains uncertain. Trimming cost V 8 bases and J 1 base; bases outside gene matches: 9. This CDR3 is 16 amino acids long. The CDR3: CASLDRGHPPQETQYF. As DNA, the CDR3 is TGCGCCAGCCTGGACAGGGGGCACCCCCCCCAAGAGACCCAGTACTTC.

The chain employs TRBV10-3 and TRBJ2-1, with 7 bases that match TRBD1. CDR3 length: 14 amino acids. V dropped 6 bases and J dropped 5; count of bases not matched to a gene: 7. CDR1 and CDR2 from the germline V gene are ENHRY and SYGVKD. The CDR3 protein is CAIRGVDRNNEQFF. The DNA for the CDR3 is TGTGCCATCAGGGGGGTGGACAGGAACAATGAGCAGTTCTTC.

This clone has a handful of counts. The chain employs TRBV30 and TRBJ1-4; no reliable D call. Between the trimmed V and J ends, which lost 5 bases and 4 bases, there was a span of 14 bases. CDR3 size: 14 residues. The germline V gene encodes CDR1 GTSNPN and CDR2 SVGIG (reference sequence). Here the CDR3 DNA reads TGTGCCTGGGGATTAGGAGGGAATAATGAAAAACTGTTTTTT. This sequence encodes CAWGLGGNNEKLFF.

The chain uses TRBV7-2 and TRBJ2-1, with 9 bases that match TRBD2. With V trimmed by 3 bases and J by 0 bases, 6 bases remained unmatched. The CDR3 covers 17 residues. Germline values: CDR1 SGHTA, CDR2 FQGNSA. This chain's CDR3 is CASSFLPGLASYNEQFF. The CDR3 nucleotides are TGTGCCAGCAGCTTTCTCCCGGGACTAGCCTCCTACAATGAGCAGTTCTTC.

The chain joins TRBV6-6 to TRBJ2-4, with 7 positions matching TRBD2. The junction had 4 bases not matched to a gene; V was cut back by 6 bases and J by 8 bases. The CDR3 has 12 residues. Germline V lookup: CDR1 MNHNY, CDR2 SVGAGI (reference sequence). The CDR3 DNA is TGTGCCAGCAGCTCCCGGGGGGACATTCAGTACTTC. Amino acids: CASSSRGDIQYF.

The chain joins TRBV5-1 to TRBJ2-7; maybe TRBD2 (5 bases). CDR3 length equals 16 residues. Germline lookup yields CDR1 SGHRS and CDR2 YFSETQ. V shed 4 bases and J shed 0 bases, with 17 bases lying between them. CDR3 loop: CASSRSTPGNSYEQYF. The DNA for the CDR3 is TGCGCCAGCAGCAGAAGTACTCCGGGGAACTCCTACGAGCAGTACTTC.

The chain employs TRBV9 and TRBJ2-5; unclear D gene. The CDR3 spans 16 residues. V shed 1 base and J shed 1 base, with 14 bases lying between them. CDR1 and CDR2 from the germline V gene are SGDLS and YYNGEE. CDR3 loop: CASSVNSYSSQETQYF. The DNA of the CDR3 is TGTGCCAGCAGCGTAAATTCGTACAGTTCCCAAGAGACCCAGTACTTC.

The chain uses TRBV6-2 or TRBV6-3 and TRBJ1-1; TRBD1 agrees at 12 bases. The CDR3 has 16 amino acids. Germline values: CDR1 MNHEY, CDR2 SVGEGT. V lost 6 bases to trimming and J lost 4 bases; unmatched junction nucleotides: 9. The CDR3 nucleotides read TGTGCCAGCAGCTCCGGGACAGGGGGCTACAGCACTGAAGCTTTCTTT. Protein: CASSSGTGGYSTEAFF.

The chain joins TRBV12-3 or TRBV12-4 to TRBJ1-2; unclear D gene. Deletions cut 5 bases from V and 8 bases from J, with 9 bases between. The CDR3 extends over 11 amino acids. The CDR3, as DNA: TGTGCCAGCAGTCCTAGCAGGGGCTACACCTTC. It specifies CASSPSRGYTF.

In this sample, this clone turned up once. The J gene is TRBJ1-1, the V gene TRBV27; D possibly corresponds to TRBD1 (5 bases). CDR1 is MNHEY and CDR2 is SMNVEV in the germline V gene (reference sequence). V was trimmed by 3 bases and J by 5 bases, leaving 25 bases between them. The CDR3 length is 18 residues. The DNA for the CDR3 is TGTGCCAGCAGTTTTTTGGGGCGGGGTCCCGGAGTAGATACTGAAGCTTTCTTT. Residues: CASSFLGRGPGVDTEAFF.